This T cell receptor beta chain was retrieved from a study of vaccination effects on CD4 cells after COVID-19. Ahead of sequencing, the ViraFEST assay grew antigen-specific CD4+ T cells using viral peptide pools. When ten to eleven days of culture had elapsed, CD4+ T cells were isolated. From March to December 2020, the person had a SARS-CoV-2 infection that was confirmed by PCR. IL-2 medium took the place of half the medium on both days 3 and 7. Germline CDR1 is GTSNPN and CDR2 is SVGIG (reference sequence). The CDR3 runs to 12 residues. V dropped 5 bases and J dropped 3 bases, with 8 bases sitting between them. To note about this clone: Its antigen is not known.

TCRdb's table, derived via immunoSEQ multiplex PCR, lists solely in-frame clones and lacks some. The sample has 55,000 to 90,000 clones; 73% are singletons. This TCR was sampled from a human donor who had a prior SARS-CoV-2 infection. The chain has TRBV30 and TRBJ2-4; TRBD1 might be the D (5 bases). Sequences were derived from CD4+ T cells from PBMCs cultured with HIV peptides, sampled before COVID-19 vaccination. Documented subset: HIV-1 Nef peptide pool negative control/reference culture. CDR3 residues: CAWQGVKNIQYF. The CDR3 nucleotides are TGTGCCTGGCAAGGGGTCAAAAACATTCAGTACTTC.